This T cell receptor beta chain was recorded in a study of blood T cell repertoires in COVID-19. Measured with immunoSEQ multiplex PCR; TCRdb has only the in-frame clones, and not every one. The repertoire holds 320,000 or so clones, with about 90% as singletons. The sequence came from a woman aged 25 to 39 who had recovered from COVID-19. The material sequenced was PBMCs or T cells enriched from blood (not recorded which).

The CDR3 loop is CASSFRTNTEAFF. The CDR3, as DNA: TGCGCCAGCAGCTTTAGGACTAACACTGAAGCTTTCTTT. The chain is built from TRBV5-1 and TRBJ1-1, with unresolved D. The CDR3 is 13 amino acids. V lost 2 bases and J lost 2, with 7 bases in between. Germline V lookup: CDR1 SGHRS, CDR2 YFSETQ.